This T cell receptor (beta chain) came from a study of beta chain features in type 1 diabetes. As concerns this clone: Antigen unknown.

The investigators reverse transcribed all of the isolated RNA, so they sequenced expressed TCRB transcripts. Clones were read by immunoSEQ multiplex PCR, and TCRdb kept only the in-frame ones, dropping some. Among about 160,000 clones listed, just over 9% were seen once. Study-wide points: Diminished insertions and augmented deletions at VDJ junctions characterized type 1 diabetes patients. In every one of the four CD4+ subsets, TCRB CDR3s were moderately but significantly shorter in Type 1 diabetes patients. A greater similarity of naive, central memory and Treg TCRB repertoires was seen among patients than among healthy donors.

The material sequenced was central memory CD4+ T cells from blood. This clonotype was obtained from a woman aged 18-29 years in good health.

The CDR3 is CSVEARISYGYTF. In nucleotides, the CDR3 is TGCAGCGTTGAAGCGAGGATTTCCTATGGCTACACCTTC. The chain couples TRBV29-1 to TRBJ1-2, with D uncertain. CDR1 and CDR2 from the germline V gene are SQVTM and ANQGSEA. The CDR3 totals 13 residues. Trimming pared 1 base from V and 4 bases from J, leaving 10 bases between.